What follows is one TCR beta chain and its context. The data derive from a study of blood T cell repertoires in COVID-19. Background on the study: The cDNA or gDNA used as material had been derived from T cells, B-cell-depleted T cells, or PBMCs.

Patients of the Seattle cohort, enrolled during active infection, were followed longitudinally. Study processing details: Amplified reference gene primers provided the basis for estimating nucleated cell counts. Sequenced by immunoSEQ multiplex PCR; TCRdb stores in-frame clones only, minus some. V, J and clone size are those of that table, while D and trimming were read from the DNA. The data contain about 530,000 clones, 85% to 90% of them seen just once; the ten biggest clones take up roughly 8%. The CDR3 totals 15 residues. The germline V gene encodes CDR1 ENHRY and CDR2 SYGVKD. The V gene lost 4 bases and the J gene lost 0 bases, with 7 bases spanning the gap.

The sequencing sample was made of peripheral blood. The TCR was taken from a woman in her forties or fifties with COVID-19, enrolled during active disease. The genes are TRBV10-3 and TRBJ2-6; unclear D gene. The CDR3 nucleotides are TGTGCCATCAGTGCGGTGAGCTCTGGGGCCAACGTCCTGACTTTC. Its protein is CAISAVSSGANVLTF.